Presented here are 2 T cell receptor beta chains from one specimen sequenced in a study of blood T cell repertoires in COVID-19. Generated by immunoSEQ multiplex PCR, the TCRdb table keeps only in-frame clones and is missing some. The data show about 190,000 clones, with about 86% seen just once and 2.5% to 3.5% held by the top ten. Sequencing used peripheral blood. All receptors come from a woman between 25 and 40 years old with active or convalescent COVID-19.

V gene TRBV14 combines with J gene TRBJ2-1; a possible D gene is TRBD1 (5 bases). The CDR3 has 16 residues. The germline V and J ends were trimmed by 1 base and 7 bases, with 17 bases remaining between them. Germline CDR1 and CDR2: SGHDN and FVKESK. The CDR3 nucleotides are TGTGCCAGCAGCCAAGGCCTTATAGGGGCTAAGAATGAGCAGTTCTTC. This encodes CASSQGLIGAKNEQFF.

The chain couples TRBV2 to TRBJ2-5; the match to TRBD2 covers 10 bases. The CDR3 sequence is 17 residues long. CDR1 is SNHLY, CDR2 FYNNEI, per germline. J was trimmed by 5 bases and V by 8 bases; bases with no gene match: 17. The CDR3 coding sequence is TGTGCCAGCCGGGAAGGGTATCTAGCGGGAGTAGAGGAGACCCAGTACTTC. Amino acid sequence: CASREGYLAGVEETQYF.